There are a few counts of the clone carrying this TCR beta chain. Its antigen is undetermined. The sample belongs to a study of identical twins. TCRdb ran MiXCR on the 5' RACE reads and lists one entry per CDR3 protein. The sample yields 540,000 or so distinct CDR3 sequences, around 20% seen once. Study observations and caveats: Beta clonotypes that were abundant in cord blood contained fewer insertions, a pattern absent from memory repertoires.

V lost 1 base and J 3 bases, leaving 7 bases between the germline ends. The CDR3 runs 14 residues. Germline values: CDR1 LNHNV, CDR2 YYDKDF (reference sequence). Another study also made use of these data, one on yellow fever vaccine responses in identical twins. That work contributes: The T cell response to vaccination in identical twins was reportedly partly convergent and partly personalized.

The sequencing sample was made of CD4+ T cells sorted from blood. V and J are TRBV15 and TRBJ1-3; a possible D gene is TRBD1 (6 bases). This receptor was identified in a woman younger than 35 in good health. The CDR3 coding sequence is TGTGCCACCAGCAGAGGGGGGCTTGGAAACACCATATATTTT. It specifies CATSRGGLGNTIYF.